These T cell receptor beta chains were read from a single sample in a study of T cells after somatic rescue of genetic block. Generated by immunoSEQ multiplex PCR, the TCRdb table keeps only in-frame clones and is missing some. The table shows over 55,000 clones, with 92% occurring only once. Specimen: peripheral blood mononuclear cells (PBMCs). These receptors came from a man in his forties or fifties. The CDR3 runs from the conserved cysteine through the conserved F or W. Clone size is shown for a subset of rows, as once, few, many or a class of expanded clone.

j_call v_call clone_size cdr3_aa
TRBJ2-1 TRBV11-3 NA CASSARTGNPYNEQFF
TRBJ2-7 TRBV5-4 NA CASSRDSGPYEQYF
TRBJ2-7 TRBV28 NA CASSRSVASSYEQYF
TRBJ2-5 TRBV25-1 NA CASSEGGQAQETQYF
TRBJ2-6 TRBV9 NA CASSPRTGGISGANVLTF
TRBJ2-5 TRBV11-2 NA CASSPQLGLAGGQYF
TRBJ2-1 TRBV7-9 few CASSLAGGLNEQFF
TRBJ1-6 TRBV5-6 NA CASSRTGSPLHF
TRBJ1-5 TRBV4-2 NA CASSQDRHPNQPQHF
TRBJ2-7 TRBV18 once CASRGQSSSYEQYF
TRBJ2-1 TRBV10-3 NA CAIGGAGGPRGEQFF
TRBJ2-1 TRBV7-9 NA CASSLSGLAFNEQFF
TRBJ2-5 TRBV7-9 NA CASTQGVGRETQYF
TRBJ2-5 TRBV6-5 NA CASRGETQYF
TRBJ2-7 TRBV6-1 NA CASSVGRENEQYF
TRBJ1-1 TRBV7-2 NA CASSFTWPEAFF
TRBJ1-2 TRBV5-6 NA CASIRAGAYGYTF
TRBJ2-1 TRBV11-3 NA CASSLRLAGGDEQFF
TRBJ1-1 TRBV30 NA CAWTRQGFMNTEAFF
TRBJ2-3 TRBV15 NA CATSPSWTGMSDTQYF
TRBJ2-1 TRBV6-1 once CASIAGAPHNEQFF
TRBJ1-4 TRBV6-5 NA CASSYGGFSGEKLFF
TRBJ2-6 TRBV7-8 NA CASSLGYRGTTGANVLTF
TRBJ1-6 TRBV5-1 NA CASKPLGNSPLHF
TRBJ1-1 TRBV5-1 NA CASSNYPGPNTEAFF
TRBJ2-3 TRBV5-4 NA CASTIGGASNTQYF
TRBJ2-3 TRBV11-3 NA CASSLTRFQDTQYF
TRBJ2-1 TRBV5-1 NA CASSLVVGNEQFF
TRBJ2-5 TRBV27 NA CASSPTGRYQETQYF
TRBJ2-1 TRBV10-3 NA CAIAGTGENEQFF
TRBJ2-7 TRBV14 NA CASSRRDGRRYEQYF
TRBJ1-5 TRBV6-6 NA CASDGGQSQPQHF
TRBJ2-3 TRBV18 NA CASSPGLAGVMDTQYF
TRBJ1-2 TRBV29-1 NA CSVSGQGALRGYTF
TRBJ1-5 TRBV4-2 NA CASSQDREQPQHF
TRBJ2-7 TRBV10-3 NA CAISEEDEQYF
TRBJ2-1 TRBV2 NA CASSASGGYMGEQFF
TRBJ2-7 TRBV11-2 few CASSSEEGDGANYEQYF
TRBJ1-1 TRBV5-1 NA CASSLDRGGTEAFF
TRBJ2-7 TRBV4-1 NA CASSQAWGEPYEQYF
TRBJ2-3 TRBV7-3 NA CASRASGSTDTQYF
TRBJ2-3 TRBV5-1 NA CASSPTRGQGPDTQYF